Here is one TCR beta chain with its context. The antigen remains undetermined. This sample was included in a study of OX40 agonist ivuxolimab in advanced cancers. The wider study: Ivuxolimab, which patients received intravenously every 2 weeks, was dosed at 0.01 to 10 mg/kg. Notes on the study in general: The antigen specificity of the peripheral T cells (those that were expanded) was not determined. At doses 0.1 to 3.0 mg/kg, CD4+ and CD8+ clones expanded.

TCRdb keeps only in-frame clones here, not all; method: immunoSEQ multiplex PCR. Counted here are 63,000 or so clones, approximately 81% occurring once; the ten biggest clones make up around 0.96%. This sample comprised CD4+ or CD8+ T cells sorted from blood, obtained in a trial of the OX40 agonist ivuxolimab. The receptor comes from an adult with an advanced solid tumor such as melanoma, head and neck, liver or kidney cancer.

The CDR3 DNA is TGTGCCAGCAACGACAGGGGATTGTCCTACGAGCAGTACTTC. It yields the protein CASNDRGLSYEQYF. The chain links TRBV6-5 to TRBJ2-7, with TRBD1 matching 8 bases. Unmatched junction bases numbered 6, after V lost 7 bases and J lost 1 base. Germline-derived CDR1 and CDR2 are MNHEY and SVGAGI. The CDR3 extends over 14 amino acids.